The following is a T cell receptor (beta chain) sequence with its context. No antigen is known for it. Here immunoSEQ multiplex PCR was the method, and the copy in TCRdb shows in-frame clones only, minus some. The table shows about 17,000 clones, with 75% to 85% occurring only once. This sample was included in a study of T cell clones after liver transplantation. Study summary: Samples came pre-transplant, pre-randomization before withdrawal, and post-randomization after withdrawal ended. Study-wide results and limits: A larger donor-reactive than third-party decline suggested partial antigen-specific deletion.

CDR1 is MNHEY and CDR2 is SMNVEV in the germline V gene (reference sequence). J gave up 10 bases and V 6 bases, and 7 bases lay outside the gene matches. The CDR3 spans 14 residues. The chain combines TRBV27 with TRBJ1-6, with 9 bases fitting TRBD1. This clonotype was obtained from a human patient who received a liver transplant. T cells may partly derive from the graft donor. Here the sequenced sample was CD8+ T cells from blood, taken less than 50 months after liver transplant. The CDR3 nucleotides read TGTGCCAGCAGACGGGACAGGGAAGTATCACCCCTCCACTTT. It translates to CASRRDREVSPLHF.